This T cell receptor beta chain was documented in a study of blood T cell repertoires in COVID-19. In the study overall: Material from acute and convalescent COVID-19 was sourced from the United States, Italy and Spain. Sources were T cells, B-cell-depleted T cells, or PBMCs; the material itself was cDNA or gDNA.

This clone is a singleton in its sample. Under the authors' procedure: Nucleated cell number was recorded as an estimate derived from reference gene primer amplification. TCRdb keeps only in-frame clones here, not all; method: immunoSEQ multiplex PCR. V, J and clone size are taken as reported in that table, and D and trimming were inferred from the DNA itself. Among almost 200,000 clones listed, roughly nine tenths were seen once. Deletions cut 6 bases from V and 5 bases from J, with 14 bases between. This CDR3 has 15 amino acids. Germline CDR1 is MNHEY and CDR2 is SVGAGI. The chain links TRBV6-5 to TRBJ1-6, with D perhaps matching TRBD1 (6 bases). This sequence was found in a woman in her 70s with acute or convalescent COVID-19. Sequencing was done on a sample of peripheral blood. This CDR3 reads CASSREDRNNSPLHF. In nucleotides, the CDR3 is TGTGCCAGCAGCCGAGAGGACAGAAATAATTCACCCCTCCACTTT.